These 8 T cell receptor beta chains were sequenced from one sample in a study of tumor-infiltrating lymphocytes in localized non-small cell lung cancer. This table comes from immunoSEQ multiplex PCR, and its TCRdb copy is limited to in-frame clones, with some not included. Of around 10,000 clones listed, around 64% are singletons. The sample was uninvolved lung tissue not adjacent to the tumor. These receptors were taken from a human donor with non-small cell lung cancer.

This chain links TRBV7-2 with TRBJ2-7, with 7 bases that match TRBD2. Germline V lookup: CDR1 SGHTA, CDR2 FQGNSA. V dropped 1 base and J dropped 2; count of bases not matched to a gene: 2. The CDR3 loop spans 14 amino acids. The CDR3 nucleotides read TGTGCCAGCAGCTTAGTAGGACTAGCCTACGAGCAGTACTTC. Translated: CASSLVGLAYEQYF.

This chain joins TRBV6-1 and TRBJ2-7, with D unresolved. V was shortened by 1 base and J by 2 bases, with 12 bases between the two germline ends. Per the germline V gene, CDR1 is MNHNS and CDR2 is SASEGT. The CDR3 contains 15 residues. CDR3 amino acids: CASSEVGSKAYEQYF. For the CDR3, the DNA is TGTGCCAGCAGTGAAGTTGGCAGCAAGGCCTACGAGCAGTACTTC.

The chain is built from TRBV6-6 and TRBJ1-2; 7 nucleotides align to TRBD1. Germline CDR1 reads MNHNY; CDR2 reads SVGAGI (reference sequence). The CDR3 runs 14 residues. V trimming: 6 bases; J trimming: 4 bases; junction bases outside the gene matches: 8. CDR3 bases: TGTGCCAGCAGCTCAACCGGACAGGCCTATGGCTACACCTTC. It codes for CASSSTGQAYGYTF.

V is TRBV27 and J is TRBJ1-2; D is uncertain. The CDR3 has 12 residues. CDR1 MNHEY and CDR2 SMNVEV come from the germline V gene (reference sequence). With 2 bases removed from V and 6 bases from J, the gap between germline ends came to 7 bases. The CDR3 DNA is TGTGCCAGCAGTTTAAAAGGGAATGGCTACACCTTC. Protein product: CASSLKGNGYTF.

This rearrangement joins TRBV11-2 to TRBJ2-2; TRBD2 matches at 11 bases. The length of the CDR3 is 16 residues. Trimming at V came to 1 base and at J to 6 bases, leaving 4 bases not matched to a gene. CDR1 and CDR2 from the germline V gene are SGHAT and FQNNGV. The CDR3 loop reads CASSLGLAGGSGELFF. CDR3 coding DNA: TGTGCCAGCAGCTTAGGCCTAGCGGGGGGTTCCGGGGAGCTGTTTTTT.

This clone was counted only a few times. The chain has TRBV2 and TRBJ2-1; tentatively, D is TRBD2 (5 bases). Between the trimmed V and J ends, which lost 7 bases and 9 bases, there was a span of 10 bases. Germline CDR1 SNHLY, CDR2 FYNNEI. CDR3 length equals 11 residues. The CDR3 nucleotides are TGTGCCAGCACCAGAGGGATTGAGCAGTTCTTC. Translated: CASTRGIEQFF.

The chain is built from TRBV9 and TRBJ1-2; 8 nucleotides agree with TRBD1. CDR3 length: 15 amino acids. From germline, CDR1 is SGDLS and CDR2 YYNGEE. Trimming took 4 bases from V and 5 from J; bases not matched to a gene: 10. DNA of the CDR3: TGTGCCAGCAGCCCAGCCCCGACAGGGGATTATGGCTACACCTTC. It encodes CASSPAPTGDYGYTF.

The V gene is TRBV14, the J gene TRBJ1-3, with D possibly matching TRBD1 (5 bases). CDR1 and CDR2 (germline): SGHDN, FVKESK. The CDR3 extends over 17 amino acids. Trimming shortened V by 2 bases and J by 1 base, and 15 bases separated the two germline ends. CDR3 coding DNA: TGTGCCAGCAGCCAATGGTCCTCTACAGGATCTGGAAACACCATATATTTT. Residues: CASSQWSSTGSGNTIYF.